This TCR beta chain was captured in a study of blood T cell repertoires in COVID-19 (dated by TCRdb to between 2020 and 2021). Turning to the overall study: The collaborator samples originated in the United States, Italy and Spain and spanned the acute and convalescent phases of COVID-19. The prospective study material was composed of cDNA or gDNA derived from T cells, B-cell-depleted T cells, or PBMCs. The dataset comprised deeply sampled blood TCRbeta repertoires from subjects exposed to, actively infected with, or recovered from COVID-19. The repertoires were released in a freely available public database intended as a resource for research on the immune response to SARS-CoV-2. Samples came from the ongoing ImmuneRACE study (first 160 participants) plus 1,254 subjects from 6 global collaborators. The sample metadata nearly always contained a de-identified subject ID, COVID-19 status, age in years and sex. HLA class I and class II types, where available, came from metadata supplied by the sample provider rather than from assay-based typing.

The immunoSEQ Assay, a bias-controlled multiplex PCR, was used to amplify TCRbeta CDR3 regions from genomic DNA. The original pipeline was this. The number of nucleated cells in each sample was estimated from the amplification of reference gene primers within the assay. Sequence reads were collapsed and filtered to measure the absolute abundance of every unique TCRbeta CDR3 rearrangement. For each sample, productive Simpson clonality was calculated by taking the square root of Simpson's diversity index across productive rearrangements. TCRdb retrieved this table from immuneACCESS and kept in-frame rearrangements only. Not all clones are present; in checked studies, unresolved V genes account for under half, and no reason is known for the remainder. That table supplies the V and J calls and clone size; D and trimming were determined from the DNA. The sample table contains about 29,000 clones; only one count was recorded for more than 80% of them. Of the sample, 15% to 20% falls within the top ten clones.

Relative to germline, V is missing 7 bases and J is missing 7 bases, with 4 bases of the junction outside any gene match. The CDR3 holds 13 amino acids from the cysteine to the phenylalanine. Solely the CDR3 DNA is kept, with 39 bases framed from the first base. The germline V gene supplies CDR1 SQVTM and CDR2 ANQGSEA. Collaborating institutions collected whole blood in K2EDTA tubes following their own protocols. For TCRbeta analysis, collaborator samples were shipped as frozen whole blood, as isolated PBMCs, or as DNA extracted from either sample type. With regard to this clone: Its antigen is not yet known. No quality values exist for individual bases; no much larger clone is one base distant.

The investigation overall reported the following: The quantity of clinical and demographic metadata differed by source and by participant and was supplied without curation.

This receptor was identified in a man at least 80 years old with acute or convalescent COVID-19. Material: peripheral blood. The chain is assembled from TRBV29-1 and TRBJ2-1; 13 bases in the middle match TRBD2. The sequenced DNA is TGCAGCGCTCCGGGACTAGCGGGGAATGAGCAGTTCTTC. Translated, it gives CSAPGLAGNEQFF.